These 10 T cell receptor beta chains came from one sample sequenced in a study of OX40 agonist ivuxolimab in advanced cancers. The method was immunoSEQ multiplex PCR; TCRdb's version includes in-frame clones alone and lacks a portion of them. The data contain roughly 80,000 clones, roughly 87% of them singletons. The starting material was CD4+ or CD8+ T cells sorted from blood, obtained in a trial of the OX40 agonist ivuxolimab. The receptors come from an adult with an advanced solid tumor such as melanoma, head and neck, liver or kidney cancer.

The rearrangement links TRBV2 to TRBJ1-5, with D perhaps matching TRBD1 (5 bases). Trimming cost V 3 bases and J 7 bases, with 13 bases left between them. Germline assignment: CDR1 SNHLY and CDR2 FYNNEI. This CDR3 comprises 14 residues. The CDR3 spells CASSDGQGRQPQHF. CDR3 coding DNA: TGTGCCAGCAGTGATGGGCAGGGTAGACAGCCCCAGCATTTT.

The CDR3 nucleotides read TGTGCCAGCAGCCTGGGCGGGGAAATCGTGAAGACCCAGTACTTC. Protein: CASSLGGEIVKTQYF. The chain recombines TRBV9 with TRBJ2-5; D possibly corresponds to TRBD2 (6 bases). V lost 4 bases to trimming and J lost 6 bases, with 19 bases between them. Per germline, CDR1 SGDLS and CDR2 YYNGEE. CDR3 length: 15 amino acids.

The rearrangement uses TRBV6-5 and TRBJ2-1; D unresolved. There are 11 residues in the CDR3. Germline CDR1 is MNHEY and CDR2 is SVGAGI. The V end was cut by 6 bases, the J end by 7 bases, with 7 bases between. CDR3 amino acids: CASRELNEQFF. The CDR3 DNA follows: TGTGCCAGCAGGGAGTTGAATGAGCAGTTCTTC.

The chain combines TRBV7-2 with TRBJ1-1; TRBD1 agrees at 8 bases. The CDR3 is made up of 14 amino acids. The ends lost 5 bases at V and 1 base at J; junction bases unmatched: 3. CDR1 is SGHTA, CDR2 FQGNSA, per germline. The CDR3 loop is CASSVQGGNTEAFF. The CDR3 DNA is TGTGCCAGCAGCGTACAGGGGGGGAACACTGAAGCTTTCTTT.

The chain joins TRBV28 to TRBJ2-7; 7 bases are shared with TRBD2. The CDR3 sequence is 13 residues long. The junction had 7 bases not matched to a gene; V was cut back by 7 bases and J by 4 bases. Germline V lookup: CDR1 MDHEN, CDR2 SYDVKM. The CDR3 reads CASTGGTSYEQYF. The CDR3 coding sequence is TGTGCCAGCACCGGGGGGACTTCTTACGAGCAGTACTTC. The full variable domain, its missing parts supplied by reference TRBV28 and TRBJ2-7, is DVKVTQSSRYLVKRTGEKVFLECVQDMDHENMFWYRQDPGLGLRLIYFSYDVKMKEKGDIPEGYSVSREKKERFSLILESASTNQTSMYLCASTGGTSYEQYFGPGTRLTVT.

V gene TRBV10-3 combines with J gene TRBJ1-1, with D possibly TRBD1 on 5 matching bases. The CDR3 is 12 amino acids. Per germline, CDR1 ENHRY and CDR2 SYGVKD. The ends were cut back, 10 bases at V and 1 base at J, with 10 bases in the middle. CDR3 residues: CATGTGNTEAFF. Here the CDR3 DNA reads TGTGCCACTGGGACGGGGAACACTGAAGCTTTCTTT.

V gene TRBV30 combines with J gene TRBJ1-4, with 10 bases that match TRBD1. Trimming took 3 bases from V and 3 from J; bases not matched to a gene: 10. The CDR3 is 17 amino acids. From germline, CDR1 is GTSNPN and CDR2 SVGIG (reference sequence). CDR3 residues: CAWSLDRGRKANEKLFF. The CDR3 coding sequence is TGTGCCTGGAGCCTAGACAGGGGGCGCAAGGCTAATGAAAAACTGTTTTTT.

The chain has TRBV29-1 and TRBJ1-1; 9 nucleotides line up with TRBD1. The CDR3 has 13 residues. Germline CDR1 SQVTM, CDR2 ANQGSEA. The V and J ends lost 3 bases and 5 bases, in that order; junction bases with no gene match: 4. The CDR3: CSVEATGGTEAFF. The CDR3 coding sequence is TGCAGCGTTGAGGCGACAGGGGGTACTGAAGCTTTCTTT.

The gene calls are TRBV4-1 and TRBJ1-1, with D unclear. Trimming cost V 4 bases and J 0 bases, with 6 bases left between them. There are 13 residues in the CDR3. The germline V gene has CDR1 MGHRA and CDR2 YSYEKL. Written as DNA, the CDR3 is TGCGCCAGCAGCCTGGATGTGAACACTGAAGCTTTCTTT. It is translated as CASSLDVNTEAFF.

The J gene is TRBJ1-2, the V gene TRBV7-2; TRBD1 matches at 7 bases. The CDR3 consists of 14 residues. The germline gives CDR1 SGHTA, CDR2 FQGNSA. With V trimmed by 5 bases and J by 6 bases, 9 bases remained unmatched. The CDR3 sequence is CASSPETGSHGYTF. The CDR3 DNA reads as TGTGCCAGCAGCCCTGAGACAGGGAGTCATGGCTACACCTTC.